This paragraph covers one T cell receptor beta chain sequence. The antigen is not known. This CDR3 is built from 18 residues. This sample is drawn from a study of cytomegalovirus exposure and HLA in healthy donors. Study-wide context: Earlier results showed 90 million to 120 million unique TCR beta sequences derived from about 179 million T cells. Study results and caveats: After further analysis at a later stage, roughly 15,000 TCR beta sequences were associated with HLA alleles at 0.05 false discovery rate. Later analysis reportedly placed an Asian-associated ancestry cluster below the roughly 700-donor mean in N-insertions. In a later analysis, the majority of CMV-associated beta chains seemingly showed HLA restriction.

Both 60 Vbeta primers and 13 Jbeta primers went into the PCR. Profiling relied on immunoSEQ multiplex PCR, and the TCRdb table lists in-frame clones only, not all of them. The data contain 100,000 or so clones, about four fifths of them seen just once; the ten biggest clones take up under 2%. The TCR was taken from a woman aged 40 to 50 in good health and CMV-seronegative. Material: PBMCs. The chain is built from TRBV21-1 and TRBJ2-5; TRBD2 is taken as the D call from the table, unchecked against the DNA. TRBV21-1 is classified as a pseudogene. CDR3 sequence reads: CASRKIAGTSGRVETQYF. CDR3 nucleotide sequence: TGTGCCAGCAGAAAGATAGCTGGTACTAGCGGGAGGGTAGAGACCCAGTACTTC.